The sequence of this T cell receptor (beta chain) was determined in a study of shared clonotypes between healthy human individuals. Study findings and constraints: Clonotype sharing levels among donors were expected to vary with sequencing depth.

The naive CD8 fraction comprised CD45RO-negative cells positively selected for CCR7 and excluded terminally differentiated effector memory CD45RA+ cells. Libraries were prepared by immunoSEQ multiplex PCR; TCRdb keeps only in-frame clonotypes and omits some of them. This sample carries a few million clones, around 93% of them seen once, and the ten largest clones take over 1.5%. Germline loops: CDR1 LNHDA, CDR2 SQIVND (reference sequence). This CDR3 contains 15 residues. Trimming removed 7 bases from V and 3 bases from J; junction bases left unmatched: 7. As regards this clone: Its antigen remains unknown.

The chain combines TRBV19 with TRBJ1-2; 11 bases line up with TRBD1. The source material was naive CD8+ T cells from PBMCs. This receptor was identified in a man younger than 35 in good health. Some clones in this sample may be carry-over from other donors' samples. CDR3 in DNA: TGTGCCAGTAAAGCGGACAGGGGGCTTCACTATGGCTACACCTTC. As protein: CASKADRGLHYGYTF.